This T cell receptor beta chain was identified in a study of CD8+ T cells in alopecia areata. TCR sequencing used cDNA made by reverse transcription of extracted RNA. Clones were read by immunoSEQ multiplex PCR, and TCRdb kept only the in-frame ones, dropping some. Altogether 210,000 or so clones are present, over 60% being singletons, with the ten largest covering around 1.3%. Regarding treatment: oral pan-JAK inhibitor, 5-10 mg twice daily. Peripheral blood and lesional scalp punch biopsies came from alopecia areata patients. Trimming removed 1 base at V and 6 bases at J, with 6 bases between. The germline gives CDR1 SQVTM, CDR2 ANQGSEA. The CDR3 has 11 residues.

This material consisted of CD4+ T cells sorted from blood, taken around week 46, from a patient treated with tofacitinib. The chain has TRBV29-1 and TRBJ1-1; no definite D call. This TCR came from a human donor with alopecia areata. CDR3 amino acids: CSVEGTAEAFF. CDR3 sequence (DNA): TGCAGCGTTGAAGGGACGGCTGAAGCTTTCTTT.